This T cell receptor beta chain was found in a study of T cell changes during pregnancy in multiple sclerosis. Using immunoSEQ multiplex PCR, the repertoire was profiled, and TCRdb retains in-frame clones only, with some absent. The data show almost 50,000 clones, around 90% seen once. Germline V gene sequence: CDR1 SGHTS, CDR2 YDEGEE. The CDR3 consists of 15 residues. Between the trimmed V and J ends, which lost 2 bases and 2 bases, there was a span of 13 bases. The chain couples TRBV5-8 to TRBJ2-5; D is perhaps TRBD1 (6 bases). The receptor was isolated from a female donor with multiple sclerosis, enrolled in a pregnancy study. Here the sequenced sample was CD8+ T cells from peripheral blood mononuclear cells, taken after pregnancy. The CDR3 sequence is CASSFGGWEQETQYF. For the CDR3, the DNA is TGTGCCAGCAGCTTTGGGGGCTGGGAGCAAGAGACCCAGTACTTC.